This note documents a single T cell receptor beta chain sequence. The sample originates from a study of blood T cell repertoires in COVID-19. Across the whole study: Material from acute and convalescent COVID-19 was sourced from the United States, Italy and Spain. T cells, B-cell-depleted T cells, or PBMCs provided the cDNA or gDNA that served as material.

The participants were between 18 and 89 years old and came from some 23 US areas. The study assigned cohorts using participant-reported clinical history. Germline-derived CDR1 and CDR2 are SGHDN and FVKESK. The V segment lost 4 bases and the J segment 4 bases; nucleotides outside the gene matches: 3. The CDR3 runs 14 residues. Using immunoSEQ multiplex PCR, the repertoire was profiled, and TCRdb retains in-frame clones only, with some absent. The table includes some 190,000 clones, about 84% detected once. The sequence came from a man aged 35-49 years with acute COVID-19. V and J are TRBV14 and TRBJ2-7; 11 nucleotides align to TRBD1. Sequencing was done on a sample of PBMCs or T cells enriched from blood (not recorded which). CDR3 sequence (DNA): TGTGCCAGCAGCCTCCGGGACAGGGGGTACGAGCAGTACTTC. This encodes CASSLRDRGYEQYF.